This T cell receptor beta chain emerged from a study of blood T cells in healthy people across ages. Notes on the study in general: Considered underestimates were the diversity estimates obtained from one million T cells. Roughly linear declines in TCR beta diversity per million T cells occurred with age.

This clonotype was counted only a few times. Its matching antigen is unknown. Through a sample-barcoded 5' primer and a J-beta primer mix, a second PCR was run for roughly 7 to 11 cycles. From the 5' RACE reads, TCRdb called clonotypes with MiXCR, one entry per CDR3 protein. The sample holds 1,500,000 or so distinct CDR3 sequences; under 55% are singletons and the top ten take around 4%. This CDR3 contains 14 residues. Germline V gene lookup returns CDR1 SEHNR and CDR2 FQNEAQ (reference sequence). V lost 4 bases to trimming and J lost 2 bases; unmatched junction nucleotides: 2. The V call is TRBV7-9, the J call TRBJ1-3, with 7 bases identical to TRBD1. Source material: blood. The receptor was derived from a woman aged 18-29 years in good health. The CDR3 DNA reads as TGTGCCAGCAGCTCCGACAGGGCTGGAAACACCATATATTTT. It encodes CASSSDRAGNTIYF.